A selection of T cell receptor beta chains follows, all from one sample in a study of CD8 T cells in ankylosing spondylitis. TCRdb itself ran the 5' RACE reads through MiXCR, one entry per CDR3 protein. The table has about 210,000 distinct CDR3 sequences, about 6.7% seen once; the top ten hold approximately 14%. Sample: blood, either unsorted or a sorted T cell fraction (not recorded which). Every receptor here comes from a male donor with ankylosing spondylitis. CDR3s leave out the opening cysteine and the closing phenylalanine or tryptophan.

V: TRBV7-2
CDR3: ASSPHPGFNEKLF

V: TRBV27
CDR3: ASRSLPVAGDRRSYEQY

V: TRBV5-1
CDR3: ASTSSNEQF

V: TRBV6-1
CDR3: ASSPQGPSYNSPLH

V: TRBV4-3
CDR3: ASSQDGQATDTQY

V: TRBV12-3/TRBV12-4
CDR3: ASNPSGRSSGNTIY

V: TRBV14
CDR3: ASSPRSGHSSYNEQF

V: TRBV7-9
CDR3: ASSAGGNSYEQY

V: TRBV29-1
CDR3: SVEPGYREQF

V: TRBV25-1
CDR3: ASSDGGYNEQF

V: TRBV9
CDR3: ASSTLAGARDEQF

V: TRBV7-9
CDR3: ASSSSPDRVAF

V: TRBV7-6
CDR3: ASSLAPPPLVNEQY

V: TRBV9
CDR3: ASSVTSDSYGYT

V: TRBV4-1
CDR3: ASSQAGRGLVEQY

V: TRBV7-9
CDR3: ASSFPGTSMNEQF

V: TRBV9
CDR3: ASSVVVAENTGELF

V: TRBV4-3
CDR3: ASSQDAGSAYEQY

V: TRBV7-9
CDR3: ASSFYREINNEQF

V: TRBV12-3/TRBV12-4
CDR3: ASATGSGSQETQY

V: TRBV20-1
CDR3: SARWDSNQPQH

V: TRBV30
CDR3: ASEGVQGNEQF

V: TRBV7-9
CDR3: ASSLVSGANVLT

V: TRBV7-9
CDR3: ASSSTDHSNQPQH

V: TRBV5-6
CDR3: ASSPYPGYEQY

V: TRBV20-1
CDR3: SAEASGRSYEQY

V: TRBV5-1
CDR3: ASSLEGDSRGQY

V: TRBV6-2/TRBV6-3
CDR3: ASSLMGVATEAF

V: TRBV29-1
CDR3: SVVGSGNTIY